The rows below give T cell receptor beta chains drawn from one sample of a study of T cells generated in artificial thymic organoids. TCRdb reprocessed the 5' RACE reads via MiXCR and lists one record per CDR3 protein. The sample lists thousands of distinct CDR3 sequences; around 30% were seen once. Sequencing used naive CD8+ T cells from blood. All receptors come from a human donor who gave cord blood stem cells for thymic organoid culture, a cardiac surgery patient who gave postnatal thymus, or a blood donor (not recorded which). Each CDR3 is given with its conserved first and last residue. D genes are given only for firm matches. Only some rows state a clone size, as once, few, many or a class for expanded clones.

d_gene	abundance	v_gene	j_gene	CDR3nt	CDR3aa
-	-	TRBV4-1	TRBJ2-1	TGCGCCAGCAGCCAAGACGGAGGAAGCTACAATGAGCAGTTCTTC	CASSQDGGSYNEQFF
-	-	TRBV3-1	TRBJ2-7	TGTGCCAGCGAGCCGCCTCTCGCCTACGAGCAGTACTTC	CASEPPLAYEQYF
-	medium-sized	TRBV29-1	TRBJ2-2	TGCAGCGTTCGCACCTCCGGGGAGCTGTTTTTT	CSVRTSGELFF
-	medium-sized	TRBV18	TRBJ1-1	TGTGCCAGCTCCCGACAGGCGCAGAAACTTATGAACACTGAAGCTTTCTTT	CASSRQAQKLMNTEAFF